This T cell receptor beta chain was documented in a study of cytomegalovirus exposure and HLA in healthy donors. Study-wide points: Researchers reported from a later analysis that most CMV-associated TCR beta chains appeared HLA-restricted. As a later analysis showed, a missense DCLRE1C variant was linked to trimming of TCR beta V- and J-genes. Prediction of most subjects' HLA-A and HLA-B alleles by TCR beta sequences was reportedly accurate. The authors later found TCR association rates varying by HLA locus, with DRB1 most and HLA-C fewest.

The CDR3 is 15 amino acids. The V gene's germline CDR1 is MGHDK and CDR2 SYGVNS. Trimming at V came to 3 bases and at J to 6 bases, leaving 4 bases not matched to a gene. This clone came up a few times. Its antigen is unknown. PCR primers comprised 60 Vbeta and 13 Jbeta primers. Method: immunoSEQ multiplex PCR; TCRdb's copy keeps in-frame clones and lacks some. The sample gives some 190,000 clones, roughly 87% of which show up once; about 1.5% is in the top ten. The chain couples TRBV25-1 to TRBJ2-1; 11 bases fit TRBD2. Material for sequencing was PBMCs. The TCR comes from a man aged 40-55 years in good health and CMV-seronegative. CDR3 coding DNA: TGTGCCAGCAGTGATAGCGGGAGGGCCCTCAATGAGCAGTTCTTC. Protein sequence: CASSDSGRALNEQFF. Complete variable domain (other parts from reference TRBV25-1 and TRBJ2-1): EADIYQTPRYLVIGTGKKITLECSQTMGHDKMYWYQQDPGMELHLIHYSYGVNSTEKGDLSSESTVSRIRTEHFPLTLESARPSHTSQYLCASSDSGRALNEQFFGPGTRLTVL.